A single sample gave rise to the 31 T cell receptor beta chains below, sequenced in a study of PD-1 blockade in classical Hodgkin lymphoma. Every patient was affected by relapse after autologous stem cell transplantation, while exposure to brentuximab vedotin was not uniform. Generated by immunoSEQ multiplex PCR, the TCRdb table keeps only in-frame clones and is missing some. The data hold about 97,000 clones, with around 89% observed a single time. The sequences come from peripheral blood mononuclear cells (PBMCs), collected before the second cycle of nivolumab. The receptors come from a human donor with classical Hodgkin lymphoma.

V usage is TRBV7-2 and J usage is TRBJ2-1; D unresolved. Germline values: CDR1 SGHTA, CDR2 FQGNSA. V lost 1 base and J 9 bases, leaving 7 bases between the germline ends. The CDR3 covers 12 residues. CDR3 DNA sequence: TGTGCCAGCAGCTTAGATCCGAGTGAGCAGTTCTTC. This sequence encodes CASSLDPSEQFF.

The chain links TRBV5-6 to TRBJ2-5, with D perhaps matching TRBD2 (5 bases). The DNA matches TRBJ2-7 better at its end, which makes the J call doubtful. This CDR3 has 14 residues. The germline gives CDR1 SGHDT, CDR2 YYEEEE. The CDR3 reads CASSFGEPAYEQYF. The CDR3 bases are TGTGCCAGCAGCTTCGGGGAACCCGCCTACGAGCAGTACTTC.

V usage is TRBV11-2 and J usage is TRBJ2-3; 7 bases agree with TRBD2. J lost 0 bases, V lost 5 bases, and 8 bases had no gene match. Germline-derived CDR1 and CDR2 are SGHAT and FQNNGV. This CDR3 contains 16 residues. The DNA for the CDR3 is TGTGCCAGCAGCCCCCGCGGGGGACCTAGCACAGATACGCAGTATTTT. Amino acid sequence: CASSPRGGPSTDTQYF.

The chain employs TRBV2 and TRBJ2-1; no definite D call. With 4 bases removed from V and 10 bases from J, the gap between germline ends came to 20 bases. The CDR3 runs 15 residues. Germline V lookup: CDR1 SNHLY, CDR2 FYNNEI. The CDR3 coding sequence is TGTGCCAGCAGTGCCTCACAGAACTACAATGAGGAGCAGTTCTTC. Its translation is CASSASQNYNEEQFF. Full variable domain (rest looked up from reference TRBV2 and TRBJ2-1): EPEVTQTPSHQVTQMGQEVILRCVPISNHLYFYWYRQILGQKVEFLVSFYNNEISEKSEIFDDQFSVERPDGSNFTLKIRSTKLEDSAMYFCASSASQNYNEEQFFGPGTRLTVL.

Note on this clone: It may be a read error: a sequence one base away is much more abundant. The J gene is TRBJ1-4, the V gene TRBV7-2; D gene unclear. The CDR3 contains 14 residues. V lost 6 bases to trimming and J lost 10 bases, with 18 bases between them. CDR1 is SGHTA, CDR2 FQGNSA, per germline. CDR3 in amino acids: CASSPNASSGKLFF. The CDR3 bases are TGTGCCAGCAGTCCCAACGCATCCTCTGGAAAACTGTTTTTT.

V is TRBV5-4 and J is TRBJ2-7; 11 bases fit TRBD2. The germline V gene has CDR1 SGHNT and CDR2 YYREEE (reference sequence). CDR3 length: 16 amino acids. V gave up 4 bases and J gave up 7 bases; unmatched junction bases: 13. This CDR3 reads CASSATPGGLAVEQYF. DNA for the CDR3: TGTGCCAGCAGCGCCACCCCCGGGGGACTAGCGGTTGAGCAGTACTTC.

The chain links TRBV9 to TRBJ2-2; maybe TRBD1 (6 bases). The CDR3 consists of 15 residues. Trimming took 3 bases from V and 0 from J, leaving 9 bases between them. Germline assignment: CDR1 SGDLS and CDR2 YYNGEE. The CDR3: CASSARQANTGELFF. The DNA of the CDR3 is TGTGCCAGCAGCGCCAGACAGGCGAACACCGGGGAGCTGTTTTTT.

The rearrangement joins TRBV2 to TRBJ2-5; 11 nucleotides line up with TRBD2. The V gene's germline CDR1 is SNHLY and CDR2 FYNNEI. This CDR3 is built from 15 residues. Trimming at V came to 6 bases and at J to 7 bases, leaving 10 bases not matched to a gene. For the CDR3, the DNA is TGTGCCAGCAGGAGGGCTAGCGGGGGGCTTGGGACCCAGTACTTC. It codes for CASRRASGGLGTQYF.

CDR3: CASSLPTLSGNTIYF. In DNA, the CDR3 is TGTGCCAGCAGCTTACCGACACTCTCTGGAAACACCATATATTTT. The chain has TRBV5-6 and TRBJ1-3; D gene unclear. Per germline, CDR1 SGHDT and CDR2 YYEEEE. This CDR3 comprises 15 residues. V dropped 2 bases and J dropped 0 bases, with 9 bases sitting between them.

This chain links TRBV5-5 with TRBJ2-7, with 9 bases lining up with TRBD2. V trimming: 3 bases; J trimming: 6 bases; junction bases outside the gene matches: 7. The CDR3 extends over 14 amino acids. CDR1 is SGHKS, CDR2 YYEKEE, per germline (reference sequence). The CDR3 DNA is TGTGCCAGCAGCTGGCGGACTAGCGTCCTCGAGCAGTACTTC. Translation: CASSWRTSVLEQYF.

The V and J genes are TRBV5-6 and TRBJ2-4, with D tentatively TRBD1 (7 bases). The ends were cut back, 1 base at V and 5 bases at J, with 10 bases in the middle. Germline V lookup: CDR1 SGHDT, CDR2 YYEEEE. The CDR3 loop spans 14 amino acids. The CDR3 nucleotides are TGTGCCAGCAGCTTGAGCAGGGGGGAAAACATTCAGTACTTC. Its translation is CASSLSRGENIQYF.

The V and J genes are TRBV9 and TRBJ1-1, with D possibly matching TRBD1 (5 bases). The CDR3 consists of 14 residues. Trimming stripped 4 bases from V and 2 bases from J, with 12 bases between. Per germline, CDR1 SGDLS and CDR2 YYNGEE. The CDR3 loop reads CASSPRTPNTEAFF. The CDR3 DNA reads TGTGCCAGCAGCCCAAGGACACCTAACACTGAAGCTTTCTTT.

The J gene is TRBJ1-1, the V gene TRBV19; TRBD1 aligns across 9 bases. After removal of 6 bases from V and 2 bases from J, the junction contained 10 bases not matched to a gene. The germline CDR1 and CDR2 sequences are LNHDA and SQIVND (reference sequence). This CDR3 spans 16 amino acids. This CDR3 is CASRPGTGRINTEAFF. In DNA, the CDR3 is TGTGCCAGTAGACCTGGGACAGGGAGAATCAACACTGAAGCTTTCTTT.

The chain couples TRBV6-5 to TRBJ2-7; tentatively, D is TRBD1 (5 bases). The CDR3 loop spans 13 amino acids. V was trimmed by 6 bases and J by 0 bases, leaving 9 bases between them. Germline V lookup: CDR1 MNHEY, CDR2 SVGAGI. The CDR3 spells CASSRQFSYEQYF. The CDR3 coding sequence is TGTGCCAGCAGCCGACAGTTCTCCTACGAGCAGTACTTC.

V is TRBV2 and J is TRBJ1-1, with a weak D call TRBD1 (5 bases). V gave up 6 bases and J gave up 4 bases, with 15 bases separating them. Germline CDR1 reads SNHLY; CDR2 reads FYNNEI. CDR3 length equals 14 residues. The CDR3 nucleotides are TGTGCCAGCAGACGACCATCAGGGCTCACTGAAGCTTTCTTT. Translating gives CASRRPSGLTEAFF.

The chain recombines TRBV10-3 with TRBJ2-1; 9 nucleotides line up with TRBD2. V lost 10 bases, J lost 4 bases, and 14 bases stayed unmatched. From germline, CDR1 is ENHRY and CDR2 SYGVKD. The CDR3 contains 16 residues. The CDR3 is CATSRDGRGGYNEQFF. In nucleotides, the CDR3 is TGTGCCACCTCCCGGGACGGGCGGGGGGGATACAATGAGCAGTTCTTC.

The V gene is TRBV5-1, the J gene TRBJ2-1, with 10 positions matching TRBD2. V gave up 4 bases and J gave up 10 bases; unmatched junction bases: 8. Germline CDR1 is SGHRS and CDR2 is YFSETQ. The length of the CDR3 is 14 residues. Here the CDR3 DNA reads TGCGCCAGCAGCGAAGCGGGGGGGCCGGGAGAGCAGTTCTTC. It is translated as CASSEAGGPGEQFF.

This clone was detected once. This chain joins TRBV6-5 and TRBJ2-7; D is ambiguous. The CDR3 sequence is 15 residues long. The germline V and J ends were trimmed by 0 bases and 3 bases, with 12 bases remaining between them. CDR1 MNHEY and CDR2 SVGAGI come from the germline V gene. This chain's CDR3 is CASSYSIPRFYEQYF. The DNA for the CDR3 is TGTGCCAGCAGTTACTCGATACCGCGGTTCTACGAGCAGTACTTC.

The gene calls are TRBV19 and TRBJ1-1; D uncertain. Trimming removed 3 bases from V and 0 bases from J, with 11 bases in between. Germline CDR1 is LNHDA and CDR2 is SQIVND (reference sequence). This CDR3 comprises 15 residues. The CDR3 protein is CASSIRRNMNTEAFF. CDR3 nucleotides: TGTGCCAGTAGTATTCGGCGGAACATGAACACTGAAGCTTTCTTT.

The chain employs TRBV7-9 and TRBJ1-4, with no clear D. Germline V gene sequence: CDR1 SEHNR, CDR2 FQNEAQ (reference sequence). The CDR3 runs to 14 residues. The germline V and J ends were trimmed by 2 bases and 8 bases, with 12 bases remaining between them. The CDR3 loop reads CASSLIPPREKLFF. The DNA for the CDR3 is TGTGCCAGCAGCTTAATACCGCCCAGAGAAAAACTGTTTTTT.

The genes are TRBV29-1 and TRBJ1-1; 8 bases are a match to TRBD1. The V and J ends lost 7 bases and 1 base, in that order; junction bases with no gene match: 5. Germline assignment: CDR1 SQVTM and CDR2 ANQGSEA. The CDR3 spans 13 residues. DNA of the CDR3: TGCAGCGAGGTAGGGACAGGGAACACTGAAGCTTTCTTT. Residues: CSEVGTGNTEAFF. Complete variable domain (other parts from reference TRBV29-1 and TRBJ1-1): SAVISQKPSRDICQRGTSLTIQCQVDSQVTMMFWYRQQPGQSLTLIATANQGSEATYESGFVIDKFPISRPNLTFSTLTVSNMSPEDSSIYLCSEVGTGNTEAFFGQGTRLTVV.

CDR3 sequence (DNA): TGTGCCAGCAGTCTCTACAGGGGAGGGAATTCACCCCTCCACTTT. Its translation is CASSLYRGGNSPLHF. The J gene is TRBJ1-6, the V gene TRBV27, with 7 positions matching TRBD1. CDR1 is MNHEY, CDR2 SMNVEV, per germline (reference sequence). This CDR3 is built from 15 residues. The V gene end was trimmed by 5 bases and the J gene end by 7 bases; junction bases not matched to a gene: 8.

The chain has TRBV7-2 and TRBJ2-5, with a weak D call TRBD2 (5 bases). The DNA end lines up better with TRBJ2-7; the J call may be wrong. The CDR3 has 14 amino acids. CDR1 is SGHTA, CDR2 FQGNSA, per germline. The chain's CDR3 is CASSLAGGSLEQYF. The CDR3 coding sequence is TGTGCCAGCAGCTTAGCCGGTGGGAGTCTCGAGCAGTACTTC.

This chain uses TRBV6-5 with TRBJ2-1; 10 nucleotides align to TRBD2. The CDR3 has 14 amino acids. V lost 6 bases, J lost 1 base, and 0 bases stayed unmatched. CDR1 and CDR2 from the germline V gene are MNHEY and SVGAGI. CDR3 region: CASRLAGSYNEQFF. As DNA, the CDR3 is TGTGCCAGCAGACTAGCGGGGTCCTACAATGAGCAGTTCTTC.

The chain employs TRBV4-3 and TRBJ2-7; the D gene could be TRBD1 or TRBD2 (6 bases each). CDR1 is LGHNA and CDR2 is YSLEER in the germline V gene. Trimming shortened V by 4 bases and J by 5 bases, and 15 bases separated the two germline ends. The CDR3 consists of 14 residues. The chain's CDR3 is CASSPGGTGNEQYF. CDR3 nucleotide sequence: TGCGCCAGCAGCCCCGGGGGAACAGGGAACGAGCAGTACTTC.

CDR3 DNA: TGTGCCAGTAGTAACGGCCGCGCCTGGAACACTGAAGCTTTCTTT. This encodes CASSNGRAWNTEAFF. This chain links TRBV19 with TRBJ1-1, with D unclear. Germline CDR1 reads LNHDA; CDR2 reads SQIVND (reference sequence). The V gene lost 4 bases and the J gene lost 1 base, with 13 bases spanning the gap. There are 15 residues in the CDR3.

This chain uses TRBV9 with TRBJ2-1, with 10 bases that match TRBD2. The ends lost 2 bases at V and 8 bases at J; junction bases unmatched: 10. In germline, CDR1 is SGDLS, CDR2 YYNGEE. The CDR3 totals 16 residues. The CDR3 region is CASSVAPGLASYEQFF. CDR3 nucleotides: TGTGCCAGCAGCGTCGCGCCGGGACTAGCGTCTTATGAGCAGTTCTTC.

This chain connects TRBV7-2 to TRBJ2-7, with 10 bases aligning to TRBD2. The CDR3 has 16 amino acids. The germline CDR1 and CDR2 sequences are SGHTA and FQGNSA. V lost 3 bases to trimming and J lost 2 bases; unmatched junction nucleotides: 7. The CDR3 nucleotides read TGTGCCAGCAGCTTTACTAGCGGGGCGTCTCCCTACGAGCAGTACTTC. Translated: CASSFTSGASPYEQYF.

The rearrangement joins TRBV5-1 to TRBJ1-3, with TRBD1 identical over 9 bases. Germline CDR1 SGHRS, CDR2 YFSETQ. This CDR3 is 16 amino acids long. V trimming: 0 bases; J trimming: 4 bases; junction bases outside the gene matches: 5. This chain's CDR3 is CASSLDPTGGGNTIYF. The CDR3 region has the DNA TGCGCCAGCAGCTTGGATCCCACAGGGGGCGGAAACACCATATATTTT.

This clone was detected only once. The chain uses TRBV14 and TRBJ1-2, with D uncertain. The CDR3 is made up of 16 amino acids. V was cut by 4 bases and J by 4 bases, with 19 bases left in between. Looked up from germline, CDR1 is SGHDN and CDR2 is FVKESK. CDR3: CASSPPKRTSTYGYTF. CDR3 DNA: TGTGCCAGCAGCCCCCCAAAACGGACGTCGACCTATGGCTACACCTTC.

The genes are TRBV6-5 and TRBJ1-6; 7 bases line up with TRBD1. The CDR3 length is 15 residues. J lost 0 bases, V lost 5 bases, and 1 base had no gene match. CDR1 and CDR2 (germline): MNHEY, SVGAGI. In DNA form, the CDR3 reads TGTGCCAGCAGTCGGGACAGCTCCTATAATTCACCCCTCCACTTT. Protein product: CASSRDSSYNSPLHF.